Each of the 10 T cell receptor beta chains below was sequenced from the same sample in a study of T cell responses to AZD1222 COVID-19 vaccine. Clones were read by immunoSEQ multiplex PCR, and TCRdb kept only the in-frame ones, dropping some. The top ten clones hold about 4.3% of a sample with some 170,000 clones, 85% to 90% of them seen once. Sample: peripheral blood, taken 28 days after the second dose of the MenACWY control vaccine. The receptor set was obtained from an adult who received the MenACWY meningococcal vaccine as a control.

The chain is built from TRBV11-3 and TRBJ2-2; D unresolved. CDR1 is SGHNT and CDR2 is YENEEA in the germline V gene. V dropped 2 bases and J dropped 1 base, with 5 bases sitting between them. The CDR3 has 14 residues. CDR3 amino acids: CASSLRVNTGELFF. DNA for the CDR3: TGTGCCAGCAGCTTAAGGGTGAACACCGGGGAGCTGTTTTTT.

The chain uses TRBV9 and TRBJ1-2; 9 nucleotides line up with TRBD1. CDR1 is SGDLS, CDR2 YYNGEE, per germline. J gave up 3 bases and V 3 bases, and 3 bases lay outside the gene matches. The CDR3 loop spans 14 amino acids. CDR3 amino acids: CASSEQGADYGYTF. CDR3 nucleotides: TGTGCCAGCAGCGAACAGGGGGCGGACTATGGCTACACCTTC.

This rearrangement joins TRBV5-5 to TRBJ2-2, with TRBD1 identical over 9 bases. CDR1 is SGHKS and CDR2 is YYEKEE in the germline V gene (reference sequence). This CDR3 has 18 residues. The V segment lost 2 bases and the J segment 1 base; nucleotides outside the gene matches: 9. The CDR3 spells CASSFRPPGQGNTGELFF. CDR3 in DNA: TGTGCCAGCAGCTTCCGACCACCGGGACAGGGGAACACCGGGGAGCTGTTTTTT.

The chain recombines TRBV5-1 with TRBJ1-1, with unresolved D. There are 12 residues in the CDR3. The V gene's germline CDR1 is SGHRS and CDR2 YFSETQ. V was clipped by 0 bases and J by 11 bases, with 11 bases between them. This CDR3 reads CASSLANTKAFF. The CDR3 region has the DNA TGCGCCAGCAGCTTGGCCAACACGAAGGCTTTCTTT.

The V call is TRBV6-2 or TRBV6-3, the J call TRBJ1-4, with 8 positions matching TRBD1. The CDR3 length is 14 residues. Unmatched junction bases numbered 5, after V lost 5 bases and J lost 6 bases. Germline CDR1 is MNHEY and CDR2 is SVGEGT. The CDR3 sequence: CASSVQGADEKLFF. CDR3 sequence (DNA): TGTGCCAGCAGTGTTCAGGGGGCCGATGAAAAACTGTTTTTT.

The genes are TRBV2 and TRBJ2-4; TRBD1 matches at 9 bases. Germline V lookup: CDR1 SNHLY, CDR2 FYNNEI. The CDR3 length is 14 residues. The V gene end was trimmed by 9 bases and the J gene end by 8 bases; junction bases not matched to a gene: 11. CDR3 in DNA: TGTGCCAGTAAGACCGGACAGGGGACAGACATTCAGTACTTC. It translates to CASKTGQGTDIQYF.

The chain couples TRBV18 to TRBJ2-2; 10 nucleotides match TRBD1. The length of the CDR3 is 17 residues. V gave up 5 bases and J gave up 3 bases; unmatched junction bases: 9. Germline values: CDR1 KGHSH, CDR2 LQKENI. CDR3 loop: CASSVRSGTGDTGELFF. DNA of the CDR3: TGTGCCAGCTCAGTTCGTTCCGGGACAGGGGACACCGGGGAGCTGTTTTTT.

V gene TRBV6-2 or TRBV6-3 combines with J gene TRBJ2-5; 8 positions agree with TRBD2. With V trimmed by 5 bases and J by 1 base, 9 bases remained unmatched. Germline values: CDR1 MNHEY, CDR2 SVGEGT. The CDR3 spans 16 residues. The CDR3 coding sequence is TGTGCCAGCAGTCCCGCGCTAGCGGGCCTCCAAGAGACCCAGTACTTC. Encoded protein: CASSPALAGLQETQYF.

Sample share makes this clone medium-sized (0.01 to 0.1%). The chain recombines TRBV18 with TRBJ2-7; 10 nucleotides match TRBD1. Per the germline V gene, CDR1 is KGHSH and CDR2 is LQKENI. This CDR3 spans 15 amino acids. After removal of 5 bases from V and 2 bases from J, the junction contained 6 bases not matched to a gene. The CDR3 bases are TGTGCCAGCTCAGACCGGGACAGGGGCCCCTACGAGCAGTACTTC. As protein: CASSDRDRGPYEQYF.

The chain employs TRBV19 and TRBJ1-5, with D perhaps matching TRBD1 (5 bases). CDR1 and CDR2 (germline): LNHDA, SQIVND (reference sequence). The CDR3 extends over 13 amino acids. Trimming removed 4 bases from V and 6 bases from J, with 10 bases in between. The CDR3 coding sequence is TGTGCCAGTAGTACCAGGGTTGCTCAGCCCCAGCATTTT. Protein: CASSTRVAQPQHF. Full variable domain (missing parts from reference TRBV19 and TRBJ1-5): DGGITQSPKYLFRKEGQNVTLSCEQNLNHDAMYWYRQDPGQGLRLIYYSQIVNDFQKGDIAEGYSVSREKKESFPLTVTSAQKNPTAFYLCASSTRVAQPQHFGDGTRLSIL.